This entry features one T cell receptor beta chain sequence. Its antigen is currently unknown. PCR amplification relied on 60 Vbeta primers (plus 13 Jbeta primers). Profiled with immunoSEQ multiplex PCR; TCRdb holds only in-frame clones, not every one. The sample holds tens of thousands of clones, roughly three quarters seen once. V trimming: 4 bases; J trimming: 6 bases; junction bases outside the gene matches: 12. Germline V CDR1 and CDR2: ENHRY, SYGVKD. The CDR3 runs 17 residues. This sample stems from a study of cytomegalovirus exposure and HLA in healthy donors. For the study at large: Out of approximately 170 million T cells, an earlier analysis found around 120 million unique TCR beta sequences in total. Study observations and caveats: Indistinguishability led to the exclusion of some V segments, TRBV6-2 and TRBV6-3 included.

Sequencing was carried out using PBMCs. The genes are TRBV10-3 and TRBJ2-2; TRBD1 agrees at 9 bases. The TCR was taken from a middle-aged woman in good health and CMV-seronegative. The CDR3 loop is CAISVGGTGGFAGELFF. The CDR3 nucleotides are TGTGCCATCAGTGTAGGGGGAACAGGGGGCTTCGCCGGGGAGCTGTTTTTT.